The 9 T cell receptor beta chains in this list originate from one sample, sequenced in a study of beta chain features in type 1 diabetes. Since all of the isolated RNA was reverse transcribed, expressed TCRB transcripts were what got sequenced. The repertoire was sequenced with immunoSEQ multiplex PCR; TCRdb's copy has only in-frame clones and lacks some. The repertoire holds a few hundred thousand clones, with around 28% as singletons. The sequenced sample was naive CD4+ T cells from blood. All receptors derive from a man aged 18 to 30 in good health.

Only a few counts were recorded for this clone. The chain links TRBV25-1 to TRBJ2-7; 14 bases map to TRBD2. The ends lost 7 bases at V and 4 bases at J; junction bases unmatched: 3. The CDR3 consists of 14 residues. Germline values: CDR1 MGHDK, CDR2 SYGVNS. The CDR3 here is CASMGTSGSYEQYF. DNA for the CDR3: TGTGCCAGCATGGGGACTAGCGGGAGTTACGAGCAGTACTTC.

The rearrangement links TRBV30 to TRBJ2-7; D is perhaps TRBD2 (5 bases). V was clipped by 0 bases and J by 5 bases, with 11 bases between them. The CDR3 totals 13 residues. The germline V gene encodes CDR1 GTSNPN and CDR2 SVGIG (reference sequence). The chain's CDR3 is CAWSVSMGDEQYF. In DNA, the CDR3 is TGTGCCTGGAGTGTTTCAATGGGAGACGAGCAGTACTTC. Full variable domain (remainder filled in from reference TRBV30 and TRBJ2-7): SQTIHQWPATLVQPVGSPLSLECTVEGTSNPNLYWYRQAAGRGLQLLFYSVGIGQISSEVPQNLSASRPQDRQFILSSKKLLLSDSGFYLCAWSVSMGDEQYFGPGTRLTVT.

J is TRBJ2-3 and V is TRBV6-1; D ambiguous. The CDR3 has 12 amino acids. Trimming took 6 bases from V and 0 from J, leaving 4 bases between them. Per the germline V gene, CDR1 is MNHNS and CDR2 is SASEGT. CDR3: CASSFSTDTQYF. The DNA of the CDR3 is TGTGCCAGCAGCTTTAGCACAGATACGCAGTATTTT.

This chain uses TRBV7-2 with TRBJ2-7; 7 bases align to TRBD2. CDR3 size: 16 residues. Germline assignment: CDR1 SGHTA and CDR2 FQGNSA. The ends lost 1 base at V and 4 bases at J; junction bases unmatched: 10. For the CDR3, the DNA is TGTGCCAGCAGCTTAGGGACCGGGGGAGGGCCTTACGAGCAGTACTTC. Residues: CASSLGTGGGPYEQYF. Full variable domain (rest looked up from reference TRBV7-2 and TRBJ2-7): GAGVSQSPSNKVTEKGKDVELRCDPISGHTALYWYRQSLGQGLEFLIYFQGNSAPDKSGLPSDRFSAERTGGSVSTLTIQRTQQEDSAVYLCASSLGTGGGPYEQYFGPGTRLTVT.

This clone was picked up a small number of times. The chain uses TRBV20-1 and TRBJ2-1; D is uncertain. V was shortened by 6 bases and J by 2 bases, with 5 bases between the two germline ends. This CDR3 is built from 11 residues. Germline values: CDR1 DFQATT, CDR2 SNEGSKA (reference sequence). This CDR3 is CSAGTYNEQFF. CDR3 bases: TGCAGTGCGGGGACCTACAATGAGCAGTTCTTC.

The chain uses TRBV19 and TRBJ2-1, with unresolved D. The V gene lost 4 bases and the J gene lost 3 bases, with 1 base spanning the gap. CDR3 length: 11 amino acids. CDR1 is LNHDA, CDR2 SQIVND, per germline (reference sequence). The CDR3 sequence: CASSSYNEQFF. CDR3 coding DNA: TGTGCCAGTAGTAGCTACAATGAGCAGTTCTTC.

The rearrangement links TRBV7-8 to TRBJ2-7; 10 positions agree with TRBD2. This CDR3 contains 16 residues. Germline V lookup: CDR1 SGHVS, CDR2 FQNEAQ. The J segment lost 0 bases and the V segment lost 4 bases, leaving 6 bases of the junction unmatched. The CDR3 reads CASSSGTSAISYEQYF. Written as DNA, the CDR3 is TGTGCCAGCAGCTCTGGGACTAGCGCCATCTCCTACGAGCAGTACTTC.

J is TRBJ2-5 and V is TRBV9; the D gene is possibly TRBD2 (6 bases). Trimming took off 4 bases at V and 4 bases at J, with 14 bases between the two ends. The germline CDR1 and CDR2 sequences are SGDLS and YYNGEE. The CDR3 runs to 14 residues. This CDR3 reads CASSRAGTAETQYF. The CDR3 coding sequence is TGTGCCAGCAGCCGCGCCGGGACTGCAGAGACCCAGTACTTC.

The chain uses TRBV2 and TRBJ2-1, with D possibly matching TRBD1 (6 bases). Between the trimmed V and J ends, which lost 6 bases and 0 bases, there was a span of 9 bases. The CDR3 contains 14 residues. The V gene's germline CDR1 is SNHLY and CDR2 FYNNEI. The CDR3 reads CASSTGSSYNEQFF. In DNA form, the CDR3 reads TGTGCCAGCAGCACAGGGAGCTCCTACAATGAGCAGTTCTTC.